The rows below give T cell receptor beta chains drawn from one sample of a study of blood T cell repertoires in COVID-19. Using immunoSEQ multiplex PCR, the repertoire was profiled, and TCRdb retains in-frame clones only, with some absent. Of roughly 100,000 clones listed, around nine tenths are singletons. Input material: peripheral blood. The origin of the receptors is a woman of 80 years or more with acute or convalescent COVID-19. Each CDR3 is given with its conserved first and last residue. The D gene is left open where the match is weak. Where a row states a size, it is once, few, many or the class of an expanded clone; other rows omit it.

D: .; J: TRBJ1-4; V: TRBV2; size: once; CDR3: CASSEGSTRNNEKLFF; DNA: TGTGCCAGCAGTGAGGGGTCTACTAGGAACAATGAAAAACTGTTTTTT
D: TRBD2; J: TRBJ2-3; V: TRBV5-4; size: .; CDR3: CASGRGGPLPDTQYF; DNA: TGTGCCAGTGGCCGCGGGGGGCCCCTCCCAGATACGCAGTATTTT
D: .; J: TRBJ2-1; V: TRBV7-8; size: .; CDR3: CASTRFGNEQFF; DNA: TGTGCCAGCACCCGCTTCGGTAATGAGCAGTTCTTC
D: TRBD1; J: TRBJ1-1; V: TRBV30; size: .; CDR3: CAATGGDTEAFF; DNA: TGTGCCGCGACAGGGGGAGACACTGAAGCTTTCTTT
D: TRBD1; J: TRBJ1-6; V: TRBV2; size: .; CDR3: CASSEAGRGRFSFLHF; DNA: TGTGCCAGCAGTGAAGCGGGAAGGGGGCGATTCAGTTTTCTCCACTTT
D: .; J: TRBJ2-5; V: TRBV5-4; size: .; CDR3: CASSRLGGLGETQYF; DNA: TGTGCCAGCAGCCGGCTGGGAGGCCTGGGGGAGACCCAGTACTTC
D: TRBD1; J: TRBJ2-4; V: TRBV9; size: .; CDR3: CASSQQAGTGGKNIQYF; DNA: TGTGCCAGCAGCCAACAGGCCGGGACAGGGGGCAAAAACATTCAGTACTTC
D: .; J: TRBJ1-2; V: TRBV30; size: .; CDR3: CAWSTALNYGYTF; DNA: TGTGCCTGGAGTACAGCATTGAACTATGGCTACACCTTC
D: TRBD1; J: TRBJ2-7; V: TRBV6-6; size: .; CDR3: CATLTGTAPYEQYF; DNA: TGTGCCACACTTACCGGGACAGCACCCTACGAGCAGTACTTC
D: TRBD2; J: TRBJ2-5; V: TRBV7-8; size: .; CDR3: CASTPTSAGARGTQYF; DNA: TGTGCCAGCACCCCTACATCAGCGGGGGCTAGAGGGACCCAGTACTTC
D: .; J: TRBJ1-5; V: TRBV2; size: .; CDR3: CASSELAGAQHF; DNA: TGTGCCAGCAGTGAACTCGCAGGTGCCCAGCATTTT
D: .; J: TRBJ2-5; V: TRBV19; size: .; CDR3: CASSTSGGQETQYF; DNA: TGTGCCAGTAGTACGTCCGGGGGCCAAGAGACCCAGTACTTC
D: .; J: TRBJ1-6; V: TRBV5-5; size: .; CDR3: CASSLYLNSPLHF; DNA: TGTGCCAGCAGCCTTTACCTAAATTCACCCCTCCACTTT
D: .; J: TRBJ2-6; V: TRBV24-1; size: .; CDR3: CATSDIQGAAGANVLTF; DNA: TGTGCCACCAGTGATATACAGGGTGCAGCTGGGGCCAACGTCCTGACTTTC
D: .; J: TRBJ1-2; V: TRBV24-1; size: .; CDR3: CATSDSSTNYGYTF; DNA: TGTGCCACCAGTGACTCCAGTACTAACTATGGCTACACCTTC
D: .; J: TRBJ1-1; V: TRBV7-9; size: .; CDR3: CASSFEGGTEAFF; DNA: TGTGCCAGCAGCTTCGAGGGGGGGACTGAAGCTTTCTTT
D: .; J: TRBJ1-4; V: TRBV11-3; size: .; CDR3: CASSFSQGLGNEKLFF; DNA: TGTGCCAGCAGCTTTTCGCAGGGGCTGGGTAATGAAAAACTGTTTTTT
D: TRBD1; J: TRBJ1-2; V: TRBV9; size: .; CDR3: CASSPKEGAGYGYTF; DNA: TGTGCCAGCAGCCCTAAGGAGGGGGCGGGCTATGGCTACACCTTC
D: .; J: TRBJ2-4; V: TRBV9; size: .; CDR3: CASSVGSLKNIQYF; DNA: TGTGCCAGCAGCGTTGGCTCCTTAAAAAACATTCAGTACTTC
D: .; J: TRBJ2-5; V: TRBV6-6; size: .; CDR3: CASSYGAVVDQYF; DNA: TGTGCCAGCAGTTACGGGGCAGTTGTTGACCAGTACTTC
D: .; J: TRBJ2-1; V: TRBV5-4; size: .; CDR3: CASSRAGLDSYNEQFF; DNA: TGTGCCAGCAGCCGAGCAGGACTCGACTCCTACAATGAGCAGTTCTTC
D: TRBD1; J: TRBJ2-5; V: TRBV9; size: .; CDR3: CASSGHGTEETQYF; DNA: TGTGCCAGCAGCGGACACGGGACAGAAGAGACCCAGTACTTC
D: .; J: TRBJ1-3; V: TRBV7-8; size: .; CDR3: CASSSPGGGNTIYF; DNA: TGTGCCAGCAGTTCGCCCGGGGGTGGAAACACCATATATTTT
D: .; J: TRBJ2-5; V: TRBV18; size: .; CDR3: CASSPPGGIQETQYF; DNA: TGTGCCAGCTCACCACCGGGAGGAATACAAGAGACCCAGTACTTC
D: .; J: TRBJ1-4; V: TRBV20-1; size: .; CDR3: CSARGGATNEKLFF; DNA: TGCAGTGCTCGTGGGGGGGCAACTAATGAAAAACTGTTTTTT
D: .; J: TRBJ1-5; V: TRBV4-1; size: .; CDR3: CASSQGRGASNQPQHF; DNA: TGCGCCAGCAGCCAAGGGCGGGGGGCGAGCAATCAGCCCCAGCATTTT
D: TRBD1; J: TRBJ2-5; V: TRBV25-1; size: .; CDR3: CASSGRPGTGHITAQYF; DNA: TGTGCCAGCAGTGGGCGGCCCGGGACAGGGCATATAACGGCCCAGTACTTC
D: TRBD1; J: TRBJ2-1; V: TRBV5-4; size: .; CDR3: CASSLGGTGRTTYNEQFF; DNA: TGTGCCAGCAGCTTGGGGGGGACAGGGAGGACCACCTACAATGAGCAGTTCTTC
D: TRBD1; J: TRBJ1-5; V: TRBV3-1/TRBV3-2; size: .; CDR3: CASSRSSGTGSNQPQHF; DNA: TGTGCCAGCAGCCGCTCCTCTGGGACAGGGAGCAATCAGCCCCAGCATTTT
D: TRBD2; J: TRBJ2-3; V: TRBV29-1; size: .; CDR3: CSVEDRAGGGDTQYF; DNA: TGCAGCGTTGAAGATCGAGCGGGGGGAGGAGATACGCAGTATTTT
D: .; J: TRBJ2-2; V: TRBV5-1; size: .; CDR3: CASSLVPGGPTGELFF; DNA: TGCGCCAGCAGCTTGGTACCAGGGGGGCCCACCGGGGAGCTGTTTTTT
D: TRBD1; J: TRBJ1-1; V: TRBV3-1/TRBV3-2; size: .; CDR3: CASSSRDRIPNTEAFF; DNA: TGTGCCAGCAGCTCTCGGGACAGAATCCCGAACACTGAAGCTTTCTTT
D: .; J: TRBJ1-2; V: TRBV2; size: .; CDR3: CASSAGWRYTF; DNA: TGTGCCAGCAGTGCAGGGTGGCGCTACACCTTC
D: TRBD2; J: TRBJ2-7; V: TRBV6-8; size: once; CDR3: CASSSNRTSGDEQYF; DNA: TGTGCCAGCAGTTCCAATAGGACTAGCGGGGACGAGCAGTACTTC
D: .; J: TRBJ1-1; V: TRBV5-1; size: .; CDR3: CASRPPGKGTEAFF; DNA: TGCGCCAGCAGACCCCCAGGGAAGGGAACTGAAGCTTTCTTT
D: .; J: TRBJ2-3; V: TRBV18; size: .; CDR3: CASSDLPGVTKQYF; DNA: TGTGCCAGCTCCGATCTCCCGGGGGTAACGAAGCAGTATTTT
D: .; J: TRBJ2-5; V: TRBV19; size: .; CDR3: CASRRQANQETQYF; DNA: TGTGCCAGTAGGAGACAGGCCAACCAAGAGACCCAGTACTTC
D: TRBD2; J: TRBJ2-5; V: TRBV5-6; size: .; CDR3: CASSFLAGGPRGETQYF; DNA: TGTGCCAGCAGCTTTCTCGCGGGGGGGCCCCGGGGGGAGACCCAGTACTTC
D: TRBD1; J: TRBJ2-3; V: TRBV11-2; size: .; CDR3: CASSSGTGKTDTQYF; DNA: TGTGCCAGCAGCTCCGGGACAGGGAAAACAGATACGCAGTATTTT
D: TRBD2; J: TRBJ2-1; V: TRBV7-6; size: .; CDR3: CASSLRLAGDEQFF; DNA: TGTGCCAGCAGCTTAAGACTAGCGGGGGATGAGCAGTTCTTC
D: .; J: TRBJ1-1; V: TRBV20-1; size: .; CDR3: CSVTVTEAFF; DNA: TGCAGTGTAACAGTCACTGAAGCTTTCTTT
D: .; J: TRBJ2-7; V: TRBV11-3; size: .; CDR3: CASSPLGGPYEQYF; DNA: TGTGCCAGCAGCCCCCTCGGGGGGCCCTACGAGCAGTACTTC
D: TRBD2; J: TRBJ2-1; V: TRBV7-9; size: .; CDR3: CASSFPGTSGGAYYEQFF; DNA: TGTGCCAGCAGTTTCCCCGGGACTAGCGGGGGGGCATACTATGAGCAGTTCTTC
D: .; J: TRBJ2-1; V: TRBV11-2; size: once; CDR3: CASSSLGGPINEQFF; DNA: TGTGCCAGCAGCTCCCTCGGGGGGCCAATCAATGAGCAGTTCTTC
D: TRBD1; J: TRBJ1-6; V: TRBV27; size: .; CDR3: CASSFRDRSSYNSPLHF; DNA: TGTGCCAGCAGTTTCAGGGACAGGAGCTCCTATAATTCACCCCTCCACTTT
D: TRBD1; J: TRBJ2-1; V: TRBV2; size: .; CDR3: CASSGTGLDNEQFF; DNA: TGTGCCAGCAGTGGGACAGGGTTGGACAATGAGCAGTTCTTC
D: .; J: TRBJ1-3; V: TRBV5-4; size: .; CDR3: CASSLQGLYGNTIYF; DNA: TGTGCCAGCAGCTTACAGGGTCTATATGGAAACACCATATATTTT
D: TRBD1; J: TRBJ2-4; V: TRBV7-3; size: .; CDR3: CASSYSGQGQYF; DNA: TGTGCCAGCAGCTACTCAGGACAGGGACAGTACTTC
D: .; J: TRBJ1-5; V: TRBV7-6; size: .; CDR3: CASSPRGLGNQPQHF; DNA: TGTGCCAGCAGCCCCAGGGGTTTGGGCAATCAGCCCCAGCATTTT
D: .; J: TRBJ1-5; V: TRBV30; size: .; CDR3: CAWSVGGAGQPQHF; DNA: TGTGCCTGGAGTGTTGGAGGGGCCGGACAGCCCCAGCATTTT
D: .; J: TRBJ2-2; V: TRBV18; size: .; CDR3: CATSRVRDTGELFF; DNA: TGTGCCACCTCACGGGTCAGGGACACCGGGGAGCTGTTTTTT
D: .; J: TRBJ2-2; V: TRBV5-1; size: .; CDR3: CASSQQGTGELFF; DNA: TGCGCCAGCAGCCAACAGGGTACCGGGGAGCTGTTTTTT
D: TRBD1; J: TRBJ2-6; V: TRBV3-1/TRBV3-2; size: few; CDR3: CASLGGPGANVLTF; DNA: TGTGCCAGCTTAGGGGGCCCGGGGGCCAACGTCCTGACTTTC
D: .; J: TRBJ1-1; V: TRBV2; size: .; CDR3: CASREELVTEAFF; DNA: TGTGCCAGCAGGGAAGAACTGGTCACTGAAGCTTTCTTT
D: TRBD1; J: TRBJ1-2; V: TRBV2; size: .; CDR3: CASSVRPTGDGYTF; DNA: TGTGCCAGCAGTGTCAGACCCACAGGGGACGGCTACACCTTC
D: TRBD1; J: TRBJ1-2; V: TRBV19; size: .; CDR3: CASSIAGTGGYGYTF; DNA: TGTGCCAGTAGTATTGCTGGGACAGGGGGTTATGGCTACACCTTC
D: TRBD2; J: TRBJ2-5; V: TRBV19; size: many; CDR3: CASSMTSASMETQYF; DNA: TGTGCCAGTAGTATGACTAGCGCGTCCATGGAGACCCAGTACTTC